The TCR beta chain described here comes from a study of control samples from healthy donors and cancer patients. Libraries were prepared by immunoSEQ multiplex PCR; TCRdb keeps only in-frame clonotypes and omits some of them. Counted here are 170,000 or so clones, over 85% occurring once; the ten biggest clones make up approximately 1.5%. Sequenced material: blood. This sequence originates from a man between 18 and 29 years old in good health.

As DNA, the CDR3 is TGTGCCAGCAGCTTAACAAGGGGAGTAACCTACGAGCAGTACTTC. Protein sequence: CASSLTRGVTYEQYF. The chain uses TRBV7-2 and TRBJ2-7; tentatively, D is TRBD1 or TRBD2 (5 bases each). The CDR3 contains 15 residues. Germline V lookup: CDR1 SGHTA, CDR2 FQGNSA. With 2 bases removed from V and 2 bases from J, the gap between germline ends came to 13 bases.